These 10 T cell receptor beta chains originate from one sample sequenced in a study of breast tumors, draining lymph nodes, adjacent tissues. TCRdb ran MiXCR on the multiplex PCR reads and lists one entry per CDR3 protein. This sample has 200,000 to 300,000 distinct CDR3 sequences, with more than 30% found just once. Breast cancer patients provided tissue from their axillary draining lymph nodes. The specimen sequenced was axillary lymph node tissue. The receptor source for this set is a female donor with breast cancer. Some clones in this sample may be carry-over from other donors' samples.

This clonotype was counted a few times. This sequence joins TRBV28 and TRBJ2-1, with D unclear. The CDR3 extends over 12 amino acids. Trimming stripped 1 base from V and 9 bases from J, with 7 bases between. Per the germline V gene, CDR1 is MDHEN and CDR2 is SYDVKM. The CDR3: CASSLSSGEQFF. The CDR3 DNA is TGTGCCAGCAGTTTATCTAGTGGTGAGCAGTTCTTC. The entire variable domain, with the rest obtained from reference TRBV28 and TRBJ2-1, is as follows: DVKVTQSSRYLVKRTGEKVFLECVQDMDHENMFWYRQDPGLGLRLIYFSYDVKMKEKGDIPEGYSVSREKKERFSLILESASTNQTSMYLCASSLSSGEQFFGPGTRLTVL.

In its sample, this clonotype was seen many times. The CDR3 nucleotides read TGTGCCAGCAGCGTCCCCCAGGGAACTGAGCAGTTCTTC. Translating it yields CASSVPQGTEQFF. The chain couples TRBV9 to TRBJ2-1; a weak D match, TRBD1 (5 bases). Between the trimmed V and J ends, which lost 2 bases and 9 bases, there was a span of 12 bases. CDR1 is SGDLS and CDR2 is YYNGEE in the germline V gene. This CDR3 spans 13 amino acids.

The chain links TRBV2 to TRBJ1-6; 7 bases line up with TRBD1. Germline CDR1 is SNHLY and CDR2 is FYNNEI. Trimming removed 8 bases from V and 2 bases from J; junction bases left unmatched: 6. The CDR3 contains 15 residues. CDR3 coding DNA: TGTGCCAGCCGCCAGGGGGTGCCCTATAATTCACCCCTCCACTTT. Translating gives CASRQGVPYNSPLHF.

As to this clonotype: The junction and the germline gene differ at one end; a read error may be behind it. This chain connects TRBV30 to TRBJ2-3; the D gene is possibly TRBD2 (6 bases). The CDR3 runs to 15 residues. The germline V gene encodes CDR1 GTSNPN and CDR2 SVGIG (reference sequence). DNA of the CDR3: TGTGCCTGGAGTATGGCTAGCGCGAGCACAGGTACGCAGTATTTT. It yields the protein CAWSMASASTGTQYF. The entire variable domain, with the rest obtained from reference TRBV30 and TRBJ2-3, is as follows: SQTIHQWPATLVQPVGSPLSLECTVEGTSNPNLYWYRQAAGRGLQLLFYSVGIGQISSEVPQNLSASRPQDRQFILSSKKLLLSDSGFYLCAWSMASASTGTQYFGPGTRLTVL.

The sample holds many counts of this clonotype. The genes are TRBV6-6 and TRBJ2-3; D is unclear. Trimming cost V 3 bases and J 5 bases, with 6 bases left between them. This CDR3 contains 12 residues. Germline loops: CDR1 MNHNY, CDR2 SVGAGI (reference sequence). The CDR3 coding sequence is TGTGCCAGCAGTTATTTTAAAGATACGCAGTATTTT. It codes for CASSYFKDTQYF.

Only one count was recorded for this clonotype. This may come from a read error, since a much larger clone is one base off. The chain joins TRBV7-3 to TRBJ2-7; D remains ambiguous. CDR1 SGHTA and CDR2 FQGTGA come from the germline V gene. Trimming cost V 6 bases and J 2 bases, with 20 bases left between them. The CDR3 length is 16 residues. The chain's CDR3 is CASSYPGPAGTYEQYF. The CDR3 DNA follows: TGTGCCAGCAGTTACCCTGGACCAGCCGGTACCTACGAGCAGTACTTC.

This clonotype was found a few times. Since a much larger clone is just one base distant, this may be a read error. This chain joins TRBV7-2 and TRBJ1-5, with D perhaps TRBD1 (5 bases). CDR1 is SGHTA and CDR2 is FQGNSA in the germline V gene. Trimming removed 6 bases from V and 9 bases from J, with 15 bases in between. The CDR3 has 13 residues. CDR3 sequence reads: CASSRGRRPPQHF. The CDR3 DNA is TGTGCCAGCAGTCGGGGCAGGCGTCCGCCCCAGCATTTT. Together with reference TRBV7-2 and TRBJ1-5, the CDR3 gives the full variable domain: GAGVSQSPSNKVTEKGKDVELRCDPISGHTALYWYRQSLGQGLEFLIYFQGNSAPDKSGLPSDRFSAERTGGSVSTLTIQRTQQEDSAVYLCASSRGRRPPQHFGDGTRLSIL.

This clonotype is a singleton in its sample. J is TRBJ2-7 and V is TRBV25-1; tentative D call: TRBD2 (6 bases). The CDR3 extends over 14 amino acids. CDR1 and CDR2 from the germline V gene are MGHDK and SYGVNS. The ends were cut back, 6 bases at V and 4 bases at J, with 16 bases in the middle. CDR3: CASSRDGSGYEQYF. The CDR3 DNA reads TGTGCCAGCAGCCGAGACGGGAGCGGGTACGAGCAGTACTTC.

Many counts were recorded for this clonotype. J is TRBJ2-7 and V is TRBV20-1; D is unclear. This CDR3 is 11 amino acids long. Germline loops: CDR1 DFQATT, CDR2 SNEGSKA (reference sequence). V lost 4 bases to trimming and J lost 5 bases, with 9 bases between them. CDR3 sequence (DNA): TGCAGTGCTACGATCCGGGACGAGCAGTACTTC. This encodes CSATIRDEQYF.

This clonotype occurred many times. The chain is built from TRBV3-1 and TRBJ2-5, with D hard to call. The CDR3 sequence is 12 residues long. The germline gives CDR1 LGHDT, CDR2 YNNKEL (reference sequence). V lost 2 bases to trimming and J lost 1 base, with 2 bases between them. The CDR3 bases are TGTGCCAGCAGCCAACCCCAAGAGACCCAGTACTTC. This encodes CASSQPQETQYF.